A single sample is the source of the 6 T cell receptor beta chains below, sequenced in a study of T cells in Graves' hyperthyroidism and ophthalmopathy. Amplified regions were TCR beta CDR3 sequences from RNA transcripts. First-round RT-PCR of the TCR CDR3 relied on the HTBI primer set. TCRdb re-analysed the multiplex PCR reads in MiXCR, keeping a single row per CDR3 protein. The table has 660,000 or so distinct CDR3 sequences, 20% seen once. The sequencing sample was made of blood. All receptors come from a man aged 30-40 years with Graves' ophthalmopathy.

This clonotype was counted between two and nine times. The chain employs TRBV28 and TRBJ2-3, with D tentatively TRBD1 (6 bases). Trimming left V 2 bases short and J 4 bases short, with 16 bases between. The CDR3 is 16 residues long. Looked up from germline, CDR1 is MDHEN and CDR2 is SYDVKM. In DNA, the CDR3 is TGTGCCAGCAGTTTAAGGGGATGGGGGCGTCCAGATACGCAGTATTTT. Translating it yields CASSLRGWGRPDTQYF.

This clonotype showed up just once. J is TRBJ2-6 and V is TRBV30, with 8 bases fitting TRBD1. The ends lost 4 bases at V and 0 bases at J; junction bases unmatched: 8. The CDR3 contains 17 residues. Looked up from germline, CDR1 is GTSNPN and CDR2 is SVGIG (reference sequence). The CDR3 nucleotides are TGTGCCTGGATTCGGGACAGGACTTCCTCTGGGGCCAACGTCCTGACTTTC. Its protein is CAWIRDRTSSGANVLTF.

This chain connects TRBV2 to TRBJ2-5; TRBD2 matches at 7 bases. The V and J ends lost 7 bases and 1 base, in that order; junction bases with no gene match: 3. This CDR3 is built from 13 residues. Germline lookup yields CDR1 SNHLY and CDR2 FYNNEI. CDR3 loop: CASNRGVQETQYF. The CDR3 coding sequence is TGTGCCAGCAATCGGGGGGTCCAAGAGACCCAGTACTTC.

The chain links TRBV7-6 to TRBJ2-7; a weak D match, TRBD1 (6 bases). Germline V gene data show CDR1 as SGHVS and CDR2 as FNYEAQ. V gave up 1 base and J gave up 6 bases, with 16 bases separating them. The CDR3 consists of 15 residues. The CDR3 nucleotides read TGTGCCAGCAGCTTAGGTGCAGGGGAAGGGGGCGAGCAGTACTTC. It translates to CASSLGAGEGGEQYF.

This clonotype was observed at least ten times. The V gene is TRBV5-1, the J gene TRBJ2-7; 7 nucleotides align to TRBD2. From germline, CDR1 is SGHRS and CDR2 YFSETQ. This CDR3 contains 15 residues. Germline trimming cut 0 bases from V and 2 bases from J; bases unmatched to any gene: 5. The CDR3 sequence is CASSLAGGRAYEQYF. The CDR3 DNA reads TGCGCCAGCAGCTTGGCAGGTGGGAGGGCCTACGAGCAGTACTTC.

The J gene is TRBJ2-1, the V gene TRBV3-1, with D maybe TRBD1 (6 bases). The CDR3 spans 14 residues. V lost 2 bases, J lost 3 bases, and 8 bases lay in between. The germline V gene has CDR1 LGHDT and CDR2 YNNKEL (reference sequence). CDR3 DNA sequence: TGTGCCAGCAGCCAAACAGGGATCTACAATGAGCAGTTCTTC. Protein sequence: CASSQTGIYNEQFF.